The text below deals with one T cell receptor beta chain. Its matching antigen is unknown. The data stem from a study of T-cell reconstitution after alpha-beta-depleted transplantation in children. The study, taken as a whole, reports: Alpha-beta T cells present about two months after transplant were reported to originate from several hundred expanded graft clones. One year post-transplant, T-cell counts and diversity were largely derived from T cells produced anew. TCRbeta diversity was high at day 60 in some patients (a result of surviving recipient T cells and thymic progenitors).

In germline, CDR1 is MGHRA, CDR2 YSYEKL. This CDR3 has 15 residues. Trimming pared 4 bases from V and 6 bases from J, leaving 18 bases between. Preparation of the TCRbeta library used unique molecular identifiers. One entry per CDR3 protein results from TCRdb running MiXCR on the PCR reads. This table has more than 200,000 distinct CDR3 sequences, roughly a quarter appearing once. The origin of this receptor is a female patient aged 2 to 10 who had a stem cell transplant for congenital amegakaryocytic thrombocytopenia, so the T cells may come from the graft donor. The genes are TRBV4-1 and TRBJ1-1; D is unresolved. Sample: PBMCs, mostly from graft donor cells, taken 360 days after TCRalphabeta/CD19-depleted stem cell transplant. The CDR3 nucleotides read TGCGCCAGCAGCCCCGGCAACGGCGACATCGCTGAAGCTTTCTTT. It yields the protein CASSPGNGDIAEAFF.